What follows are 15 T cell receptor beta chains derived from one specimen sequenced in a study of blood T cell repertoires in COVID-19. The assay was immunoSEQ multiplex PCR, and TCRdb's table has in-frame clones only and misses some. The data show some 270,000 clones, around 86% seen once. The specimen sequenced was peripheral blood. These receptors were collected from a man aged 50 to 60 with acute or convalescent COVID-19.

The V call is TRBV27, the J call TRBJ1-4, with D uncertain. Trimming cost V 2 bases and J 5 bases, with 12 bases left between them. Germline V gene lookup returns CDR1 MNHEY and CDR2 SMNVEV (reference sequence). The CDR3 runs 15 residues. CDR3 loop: CASSLTGWGNEKLFF. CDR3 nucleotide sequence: TGTGCCAGCAGTTTAACGGGGTGGGGAAATGAAAAACTGTTTTTT.

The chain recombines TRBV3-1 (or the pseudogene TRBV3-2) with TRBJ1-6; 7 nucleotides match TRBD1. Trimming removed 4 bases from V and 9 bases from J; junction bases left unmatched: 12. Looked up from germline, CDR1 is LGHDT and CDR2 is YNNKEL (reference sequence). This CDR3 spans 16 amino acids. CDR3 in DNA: TGTGCCAGCAGCCCTACCTTTACAGGGGCTTCTTCACCCCTCCACTTT. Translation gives CASSPTFTGASSPLHF.

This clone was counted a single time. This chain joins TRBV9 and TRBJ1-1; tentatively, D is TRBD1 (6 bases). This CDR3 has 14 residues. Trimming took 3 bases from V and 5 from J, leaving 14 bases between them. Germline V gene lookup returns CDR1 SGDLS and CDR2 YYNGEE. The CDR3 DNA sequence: TGTGCCAGCAGCGCCTCAGGGAGGGGGACTGAAGCTTTCTTT. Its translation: CASSASGRGTEAFF.

CDR3 residues: CASARREGTGELFF. Written as DNA, the CDR3 is TGTGCTAGTGCCCGCCGGGAAGGCACCGGGGAGCTGTTTTTT. J is TRBJ2-2 and V is TRBV12-5, with D possibly being TRBD2 (5 bases). Germline V gives CDR1 LGHNT, CDR2 FRNRAP. The CDR3 contains 14 residues. V dropped 7 bases and J dropped 4 bases, with 13 bases sitting between them.

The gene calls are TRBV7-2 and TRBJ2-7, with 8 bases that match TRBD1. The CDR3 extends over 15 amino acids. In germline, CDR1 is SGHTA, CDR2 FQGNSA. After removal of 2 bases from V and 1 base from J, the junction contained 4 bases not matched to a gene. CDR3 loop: CASSLLWTGSYEQYF. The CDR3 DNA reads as TGTGCCAGCAGCTTACTTTGGACAGGGTCCTACGAGCAGTACTTC.

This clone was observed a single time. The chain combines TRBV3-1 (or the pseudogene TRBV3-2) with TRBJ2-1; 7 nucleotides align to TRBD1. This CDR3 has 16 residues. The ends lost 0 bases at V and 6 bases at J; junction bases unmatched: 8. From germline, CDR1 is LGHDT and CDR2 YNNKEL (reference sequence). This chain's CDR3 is CASSQETGMALNEQFF. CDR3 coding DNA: TGTGCCAGCAGCCAAGAGACAGGGATGGCCCTCAATGAGCAGTTCTTC.

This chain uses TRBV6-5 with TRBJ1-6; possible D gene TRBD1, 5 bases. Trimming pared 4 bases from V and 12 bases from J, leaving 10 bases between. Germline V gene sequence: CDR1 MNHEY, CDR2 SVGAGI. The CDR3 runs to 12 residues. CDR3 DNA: TGTGCCAGCAGTTCCCCGACAGAACCCCTCCACTTT. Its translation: CASSSPTEPLHF.

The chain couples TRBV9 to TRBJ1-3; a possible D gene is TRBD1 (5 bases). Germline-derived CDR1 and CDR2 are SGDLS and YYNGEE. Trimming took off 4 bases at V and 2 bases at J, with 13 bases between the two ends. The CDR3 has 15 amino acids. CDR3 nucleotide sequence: TGTGCCAGCAGCTACCGGGGGGGGGCTGGAAACACCATATATTTT. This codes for CASSYRGGAGNTIYF.

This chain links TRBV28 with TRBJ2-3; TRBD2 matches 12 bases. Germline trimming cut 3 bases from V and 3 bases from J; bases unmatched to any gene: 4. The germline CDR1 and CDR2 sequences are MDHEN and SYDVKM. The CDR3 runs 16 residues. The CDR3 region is CASSFPLAGGTDTQYF. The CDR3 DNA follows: TGTGCCAGCAGTTTCCCTCTAGCGGGGGGGACAGATACGCAGTATTTT.

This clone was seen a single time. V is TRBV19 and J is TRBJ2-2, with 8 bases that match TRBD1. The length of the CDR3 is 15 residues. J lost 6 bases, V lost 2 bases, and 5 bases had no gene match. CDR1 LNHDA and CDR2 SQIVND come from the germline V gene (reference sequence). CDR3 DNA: TGTGCCAGTAGTATATTCAGGGGGCAGGCCGGGGAGCTGTTTTTT. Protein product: CASSIFRGQAGELFF.

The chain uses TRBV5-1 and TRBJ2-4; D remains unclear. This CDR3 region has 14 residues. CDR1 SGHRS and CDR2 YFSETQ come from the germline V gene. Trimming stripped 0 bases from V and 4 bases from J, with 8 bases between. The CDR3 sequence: CASSLEHPKNIQYF. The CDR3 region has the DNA TGCGCCAGCAGCTTGGAACACCCAAAAAACATTCAGTACTTC.

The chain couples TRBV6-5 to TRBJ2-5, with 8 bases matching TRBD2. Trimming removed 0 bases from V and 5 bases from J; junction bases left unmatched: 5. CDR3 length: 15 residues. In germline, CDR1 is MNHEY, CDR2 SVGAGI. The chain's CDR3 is CASSYSKTGGETQYF. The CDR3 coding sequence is TGTGCCAGCAGTTACTCGAAGACGGGGGGGGAGACCCAGTACTTC.

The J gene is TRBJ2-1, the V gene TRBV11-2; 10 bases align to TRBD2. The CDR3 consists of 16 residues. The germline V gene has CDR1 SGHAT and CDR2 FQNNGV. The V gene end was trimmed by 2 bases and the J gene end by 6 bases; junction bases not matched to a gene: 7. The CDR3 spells CASSLTTSGEPNEQFF. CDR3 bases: TGTGCCAGCAGCTTAACCACTAGCGGGGAACCCAATGAGCAGTTCTTC.

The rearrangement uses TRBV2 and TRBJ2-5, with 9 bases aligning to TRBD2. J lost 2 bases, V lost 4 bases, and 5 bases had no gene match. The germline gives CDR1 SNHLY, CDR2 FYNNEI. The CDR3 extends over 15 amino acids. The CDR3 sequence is CASSGNSGGQETQYF. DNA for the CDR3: TGTGCCAGCAGTGGCAATAGCGGGGGACAAGAGACCCAGTACTTC.

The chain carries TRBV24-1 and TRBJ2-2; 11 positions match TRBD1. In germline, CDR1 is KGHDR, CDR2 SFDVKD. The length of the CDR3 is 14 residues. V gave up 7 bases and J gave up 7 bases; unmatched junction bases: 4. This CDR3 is CATRGQGEIGELFF. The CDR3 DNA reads TGTGCCACCAGGGGACAGGGGGAAATCGGGGAGCTGTTTTTT.